This T cell receptor beta chain was retrieved from a study of regulatory T cells in long-lasting Graves disease. Time point denoted: newly diagnosed GD, antithyroid drugs for less than 3 months. PBMCs were the source of the RNA used for TCR sequencing. An endocrinology department located in Xi'an, China, was where the patients came from. To make TCR beta libraries, researchers used iRepertoire HTBI primers and Arm-PCR of CDR3 regions. TCRdb reanalysed the multiplex PCR reads using MiXCR and keeps one entry per CDR3 protein. The table records some 250,000 distinct CDR3 sequences, about 18% of them present only once. This clonotype was counted ten times or more. Germline CDR1 LNHDA, CDR2 SQIVND (reference sequence). The germline V and J ends were trimmed by 5 bases and 4 bases, with 20 bases remaining between them. This CDR3 spans 16 amino acids. In addition, the sample was reused for a study of T cells in Graves' hyperthyroidism and ophthalmopathy.

The gene calls are TRBV19 and TRBJ2-5; TRBD2 might be the D (6 bases). This clonotype originated in a woman in her 30s with Graves disease. Sequences were derived from peripheral blood mononuclear cells (PBMCs), sampled at new diagnosis, from a patient treated with antithyroid drugs. The chain's CDR3 is CASSADRGLRAETQYF. CDR3 sequence (DNA): TGTGCCAGTAGTGCCGACCGGGGACTGCGAGCAGAGACCCAGTACTTC.